The 17 T cell receptor beta chains below come from one sample, sequenced in a study of OX40 agonist ivuxolimab in advanced cancers. Using immunoSEQ multiplex PCR, the repertoire was profiled, and TCRdb retains in-frame clones only, with some absent. The table lists about 79,000 clones, about 88% of them singletons, with 0.8% to 1% in the top ten. Sequenced here: CD4+ or CD8+ T cells sorted from blood, sampled in a trial of the OX40 agonist ivuxolimab. These receptors were collected from an adult with an advanced solid tumor such as melanoma, head and neck, liver or kidney cancer.

This chain links TRBV27 with TRBJ2-3; no clear D gene. The V gene lost 2 bases and the J gene lost 5 bases, with 11 bases spanning the gap. Germline loops: CDR1 MNHEY, CDR2 SMNVEV (reference sequence). The CDR3 is 14 residues long. CDR3 amino acids: CASSLPHKVDTQYF. The CDR3 DNA is TGTGCCAGCAGTTTACCGCACAAGGTAGATACGCAGTATTTT.

The rearrangement links TRBV19 to TRBJ1-3; D is unresolved. In germline, CDR1 is LNHDA, CDR2 SQIVND (reference sequence). The CDR3 spans 15 residues. V lost 4 bases and J 0 bases, leaving 10 bases between the germline ends. Written as DNA, the CDR3 is TGTGCCAGTAGTACCTTGGCTAGCTCTGGAAACACCATATATTTT. The encoded protein is CASSTLASSGNTIYF.

The chain is built from TRBV7-6 and TRBJ2-7, with TRBD2 matching over 14 bases. V dropped 5 bases and J dropped 3; count of bases not matched to a gene: 3. The CDR3 loop spans 15 amino acids. Germline CDR1 and CDR2: SGHVS and FNYEAQ. The CDR3 DNA follows: TGTGCCAGCAGCCAGGGGACTAGCGGGAGCTACGAGCAGTACTTC. This gives the protein CASSQGTSGSYEQYF.

This chain joins TRBV19 and TRBJ2-1; 12 bases agree with TRBD2. The CDR3 covers 15 residues. V lost 8 bases to trimming and J lost 4 bases; unmatched junction nucleotides: 6. Germline lookup yields CDR1 LNHDA and CDR2 SQIVND (reference sequence). The CDR3 region is CASCPGTSGYNEQFF. The CDR3 DNA reads TGTGCCAGTTGTCCCGGGACTAGCGGGTACAATGAGCAGTTCTTC.

The rearrangement uses TRBV29-1 and TRBJ1-2; 8 nucleotides agree with TRBD1. The V segment lost 4 bases and the J segment 7 bases; nucleotides outside the gene matches: 14. Germline V gene sequence: CDR1 SQVTM, CDR2 ANQGSEA. The CDR3 length is 15 residues. CDR3 sequence: CSVVRQTGVGSGYTF. The CDR3 DNA is TGCAGCGTTGTACGACAGACAGGGGTAGGCTCTGGCTACACCTTC.

This clone turned up a few times. The rearrangement uses TRBV19 and TRBJ1-1; D perhaps matches TRBD1 (6 bases). Trimming shortened V by 0 bases and J by 10 bases, and 9 bases separated the two germline ends. The CDR3 length is 12 residues. Germline lookup yields CDR1 LNHDA and CDR2 SQIVND (reference sequence). CDR3 sequence reads: CASSIDKGVAFF. CDR3 nucleotides: TGTGCCAGTAGTATAGATAAGGGGGTAGCTTTCTTT.

This clone was seen a handful of times. The chain combines TRBV28 with TRBJ1-1; TRBD1 is a possible D gene (6 bases). The CDR3 extends over 14 amino acids. Germline values: CDR1 MDHEN, CDR2 SYDVKM. V lost 6 bases to trimming and J lost 0 bases, with 11 bases between them. The CDR3 DNA sequence: TGTGCCAGCAGGGACGGGACATTGAACACTGAAGCTTTCTTT. Amino acids: CASRDGTLNTEAFF.

The rearrangement joins TRBV18 to TRBJ2-1; unclear D gene. Germline V CDR1 and CDR2: KGHSH, LQKENI. V was cut by 4 bases and J by 7 bases, with 11 bases left in between. The CDR3 totals 13 residues. The CDR3 spells CASSLGRVNEQFF. Here the CDR3 DNA reads TGTGCCAGCTCACTAGGCCGGGTAAATGAGCAGTTCTTC. Based on the CDR3 plus reference TRBV18 and TRBJ2-1, the full variable domain is NAGVMQNPRHLVRRRGQEARLRCSPMKGHSHVYWYRQLPEEGLKFMVYLQKENIIDESGMPKERFSAEFPKEGPSILRIQQVVRGDSAAYFCASSLGRVNEQFFGPGTRLTVL.

The rearrangement joins TRBV5-8 to TRBJ2-1; D not resolved. CDR1 and CDR2 (germline): SGHTS, YDEGEE. This CDR3 spans 14 amino acids. V lost 2 bases and J lost 7, with 13 bases in between. The CDR3 DNA sequence: TGTGCCAGCAGCTTAGGGCTTCAAGGGAATGAGCAGTTCTTC. Translated: CASSLGLQGNEQFF.

This chain links TRBV9 with TRBJ2-5; D remains ambiguous. V lost 0 bases to trimming and J lost 5 bases, with 8 bases between them. Germline V gene sequence: CDR1 SGDLS, CDR2 YYNGEE. The length of the CDR3 is 13 residues. CDR3 DNA sequence: TGTGCCAGCAGCGTAGAGGCCGGGGAGACCCAGTACTTC. Its protein product is CASSVEAGETQYF.

This chain links TRBV9 with TRBJ1-1; D is perhaps TRBD1 (6 bases). CDR3 length equals 15 residues. With 3 bases removed from V and 4 bases from J, the gap between germline ends came to 16 bases. The germline gives CDR1 SGDLS, CDR2 YYNGEE. Here the CDR3 DNA reads TGTGCCAGCAGCGCATCAGGGGAGTGGGGCACTGAAGCTTTCTTT. It yields the protein CASSASGEWGTEAFF. Supplemented by reference TRBV9 and TRBJ1-1, the full variable domain reads DSGVTQTPKHLITATGQRVTLRCSPRSGDLSVYWYQQSLDQGLQFLIQYYNGEERAKGNILERFSAQQFPDLHSELNLSSLELGDSALYFCASSASGEWGTEAFFGQGTRLTVV.

The V and J genes are TRBV29-1 and TRBJ2-5, with D uncertain. The CDR3 loop spans 14 amino acids. Between the trimmed V and J ends, which lost 3 bases and 0 bases, there was a span of 11 bases. CDR1 is SQVTM and CDR2 is ANQGSEA in the germline V gene. As DNA, the CDR3 is TGCAGCGTTGATGGCTTACCGGACCAAGAGACCCAGTACTTC. Its protein product is CSVDGLPDQETQYF. Full variable domain (missing parts from reference TRBV29-1 and TRBJ2-5): SAVISQKPSRDICQRGTSLTIQCQVDSQVTMMFWYRQQPGQSLTLIATANQGSEATYESGFVIDKFPISRPNLTFSTLTVSNMSPEDSSIYLCSVDGLPDQETQYFGPGTRLLVL.

The rearrangement links TRBV28 to TRBJ1-5; no reliable D call. Trimming removed 3 bases from V and 9 bases from J, with 12 bases in between. Per germline, CDR1 MDHEN and CDR2 SYDVKM. This CDR3 is 13 amino acids long. This chain's CDR3 is CASSLADYAPQHF. The CDR3 nucleotides are TGTGCCAGCAGTTTGGCGGACTACGCGCCCCAGCATTTT.

The rearrangement links TRBV7-2 to TRBJ2-7; 7 nucleotides align to TRBD1. Germline V lookup: CDR1 SGHTA, CDR2 FQGNSA. The CDR3 length is 15 residues. V was pared by 5 bases and J by 0 bases, with 7 bases of the junction left unmatched. The CDR3 reads CASSVDRESSYEQYF. CDR3 coding DNA: TGTGCCAGCAGCGTAGACAGGGAAAGCTCCTACGAGCAGTACTTC.

The chain joins TRBV29-1 to TRBJ2-3; D remains unclear. The germline V and J ends were trimmed by 2 bases and 3 bases, with 9 bases remaining between them. Per germline, CDR1 SQVTM and CDR2 ANQGSEA. CDR3 size: 13 residues. CDR3 bases: TGCAGCGTTGAAACCCTTAGAACAGATACGCAGTATTTT. Translating gives CSVETLRTDTQYF.

This clone has just a few counts. The genes are TRBV7-9 and TRBJ1-6; D unclear. This CDR3 contains 12 residues. Looked up from germline, CDR1 is SEHNR and CDR2 is FQNEAQ (reference sequence). V lost 4 bases and J 8 bases, leaving 6 bases between the germline ends. The CDR3 sequence: CASSSTDSPLHF. CDR3 nucleotides: TGTGCCAGCAGCTCCACAGATTCACCCCTCCACTTT.

The V gene is TRBV5-1, the J gene TRBJ2-3, with TRBD2 as a possible D gene (6 bases). Per the germline V gene, CDR1 is SGHRS and CDR2 is YFSETQ. This CDR3 region has 14 residues. The V gene lost 4 bases and the J gene lost 2 bases, with 11 bases spanning the gap. CDR3 sequence reads: CASSPGGFTDTQYF. The CDR3 DNA reads as TGCGCCAGCAGCCCCGGGGGATTCACAGATACGCAGTATTTT.